The source of this TCR beta chain is a study of a mutant IDH1 vaccine in newly diagnosed glioma. The overall study: Most patients had radiochemotherapy with temozolomide before enrollment; others had one alone.

This clone was recorded only once. Its matching antigen is unknown. Trimming removed 3 bases at V and 7 bases at J, with 10 bases between. CDR3 length: 13 residues. Germline lookup yields CDR1 SGHDT and CDR2 YYEEEE. Time point noted: baseline, week 1 (first vaccination visit). Sample treatment: pre-vaccination baseline after standard-of-care therapy. New WHO grade 3 or 4 IDH1-mutant, ATRX-lost astrocytomas were present in all donors. Study-wide results and caveats: The authors found pseudoprogression apparently unrelated to changes in top peripheral T cell clonotypes. Evidence of vaccine-induced immune responses was documented in approximately 93% of patients.

Only in-frame clones appear in the TCRdb table, and some are missing; sequencing was by immunoSEQ multiplex PCR. The sample yields about 51,000 clones, roughly 80% seen once. Specimen: PBMCs, collected from a glioma patient treated with radiotherapy, temozolomide or both. This clonotype was obtained from a woman between 40 and 55 years old with glioma. V is TRBV5-6 and J is TRBJ1-4, with no clear D. Here the CDR3 reads CASSSYLVEKLFF. CDR3 DNA sequence: TGTGCCAGCAGCTCTTACTTGGTTGAAAAACTGTTTTTT.